The T cell receptor beta chain described here comes from a study of T cell responses to AZD1222 COVID-19 vaccine. Notes on the study in general: Donors, mostly white British, included more females; clonal diversity was possibly underestimated. Spike-specific TCR breadth rose after two AZD1222 doses, and depth rose as well. Seropositive at baseline were only five or six AZD1222 recipients.

The repertoire was sequenced with immunoSEQ multiplex PCR; TCRdb's copy has only in-frame clones and lacks some. This table has 150,000 to 200,000 clones, around 90% appearing once. About this clone: What it recognizes is unknown.

Trimming pared 3 bases from V and 5 bases from J, leaving 14 bases between. The CDR3 sequence is 15 residues long. Germline V CDR1 and CDR2: SNHLY, FYNNEI. This chain links TRBV2 with TRBJ2-1, with D perhaps TRBD1 (6 bases). This receptor was obtained from an adult who received the MenACWY meningococcal vaccine as a control. Sequencing was performed on peripheral blood, taken 28 days after the second dose of the MenACWY control vaccine. The CDR3 is CASSDGQGRNNEQFF. The CDR3 DNA sequence: TGTGCCAGCAGTGACGGGCAGGGGCGCAACAATGAGCAGTTCTTC. The entire variable domain, with the rest obtained from reference TRBV2 and TRBJ2-1, is as follows: EPEVTQTPSHQVTQMGQEVILRCVPISNHLYFYWYRQILGQKVEFLVSFYNNEISEKSEIFDDQFSVERPDGSNFTLKIRSTKLEDSAMYFCASSDGQGRNNEQFFGPGTRLTVL.